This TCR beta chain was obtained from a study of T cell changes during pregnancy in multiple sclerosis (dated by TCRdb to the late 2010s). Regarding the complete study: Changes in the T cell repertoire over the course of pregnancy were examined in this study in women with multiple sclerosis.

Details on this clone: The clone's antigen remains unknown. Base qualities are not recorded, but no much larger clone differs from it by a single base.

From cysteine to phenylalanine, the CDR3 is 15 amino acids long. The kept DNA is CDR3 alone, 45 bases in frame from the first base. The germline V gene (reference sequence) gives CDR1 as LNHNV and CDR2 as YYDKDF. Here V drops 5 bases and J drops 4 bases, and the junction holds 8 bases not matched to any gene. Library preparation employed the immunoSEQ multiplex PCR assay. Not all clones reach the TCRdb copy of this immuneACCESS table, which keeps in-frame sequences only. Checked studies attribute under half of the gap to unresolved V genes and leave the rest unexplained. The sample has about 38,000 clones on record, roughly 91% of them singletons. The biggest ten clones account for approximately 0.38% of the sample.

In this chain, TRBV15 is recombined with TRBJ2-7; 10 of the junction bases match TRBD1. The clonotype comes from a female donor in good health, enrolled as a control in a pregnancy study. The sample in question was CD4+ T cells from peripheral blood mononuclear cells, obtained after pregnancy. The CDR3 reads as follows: CATSGQGVARYEQYF. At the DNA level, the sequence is TGTGCCACCAGCGGACAGGGGGTGGCCCGGTACGAGCAGTACTTC.